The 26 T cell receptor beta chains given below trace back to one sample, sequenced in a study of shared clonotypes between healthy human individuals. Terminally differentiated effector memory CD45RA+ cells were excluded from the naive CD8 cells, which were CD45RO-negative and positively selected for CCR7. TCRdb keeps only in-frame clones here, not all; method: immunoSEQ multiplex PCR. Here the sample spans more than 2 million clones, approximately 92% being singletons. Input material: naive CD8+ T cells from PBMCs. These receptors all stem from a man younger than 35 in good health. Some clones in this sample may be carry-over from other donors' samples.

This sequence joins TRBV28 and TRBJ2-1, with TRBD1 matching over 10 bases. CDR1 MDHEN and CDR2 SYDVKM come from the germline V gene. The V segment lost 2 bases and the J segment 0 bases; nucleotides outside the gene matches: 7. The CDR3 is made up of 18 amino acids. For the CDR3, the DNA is TGTGCCAGCAGTTTAGGGACAGGGGTATACAGCTCCTACAATGAGCAGTTCTTC. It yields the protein CASSLGTGVYSSYNEQFF.

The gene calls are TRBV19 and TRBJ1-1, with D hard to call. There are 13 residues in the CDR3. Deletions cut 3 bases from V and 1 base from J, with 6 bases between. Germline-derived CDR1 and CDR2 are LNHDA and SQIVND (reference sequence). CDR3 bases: TGTGCCAGTAGTATTCGACCGAACACTGAAGCTTTCTTT. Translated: CASSIRPNTEAFF.

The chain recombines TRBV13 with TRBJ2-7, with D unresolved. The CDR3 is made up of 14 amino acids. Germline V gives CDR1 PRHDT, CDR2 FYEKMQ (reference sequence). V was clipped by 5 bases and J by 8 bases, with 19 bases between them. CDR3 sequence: CASSEATAKYQQYF. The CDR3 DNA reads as TGTGCCAGCAGCGAAGCCACCGCGAAATATCAGCAGTACTTC.

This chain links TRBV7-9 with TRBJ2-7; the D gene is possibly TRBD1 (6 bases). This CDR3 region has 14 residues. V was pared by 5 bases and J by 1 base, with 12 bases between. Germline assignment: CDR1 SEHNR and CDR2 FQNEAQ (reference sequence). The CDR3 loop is CASSPHTGSYEQYF. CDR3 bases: TGTGCCAGCAGCCCGCATACAGGGTCCTACGAGCAGTACTTC.

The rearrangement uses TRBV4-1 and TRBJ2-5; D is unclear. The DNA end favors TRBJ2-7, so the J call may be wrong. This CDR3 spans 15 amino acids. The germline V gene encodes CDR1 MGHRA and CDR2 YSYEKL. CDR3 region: CASSQEGSRSYEQYF. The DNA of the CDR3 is TGCGCCAGCAGCCAAGAGGGGTCCCGATCCTACGAGCAGTACTTC.

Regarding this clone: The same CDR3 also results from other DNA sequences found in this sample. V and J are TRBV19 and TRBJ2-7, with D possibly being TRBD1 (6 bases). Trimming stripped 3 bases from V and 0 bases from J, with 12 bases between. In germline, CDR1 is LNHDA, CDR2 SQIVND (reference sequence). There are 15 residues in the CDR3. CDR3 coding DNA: TGTGCCAGTAGTATCCTGGCAGGGGTCTCCTACGAGCAGTACTTC. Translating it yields CASSILAGVSYEQYF.

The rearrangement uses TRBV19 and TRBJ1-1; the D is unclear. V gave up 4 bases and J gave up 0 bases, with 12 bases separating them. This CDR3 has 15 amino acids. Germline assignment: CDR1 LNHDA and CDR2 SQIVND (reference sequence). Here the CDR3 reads CASSTLGELNTEAFF. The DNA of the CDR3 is TGTGCCAGTAGTACCCTCGGAGAACTGAACACTGAAGCTTTCTTT.

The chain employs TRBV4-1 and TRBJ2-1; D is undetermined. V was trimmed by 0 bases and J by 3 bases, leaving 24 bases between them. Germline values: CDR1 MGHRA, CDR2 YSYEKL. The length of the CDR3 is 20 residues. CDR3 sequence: CASSQDREVSVYRGYNEQFF. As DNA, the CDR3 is TGCGCCAGCAGCCAAGACAGAGAGGTCAGTGTGTATAGAGGCTACAATGAGCAGTTCTTC.

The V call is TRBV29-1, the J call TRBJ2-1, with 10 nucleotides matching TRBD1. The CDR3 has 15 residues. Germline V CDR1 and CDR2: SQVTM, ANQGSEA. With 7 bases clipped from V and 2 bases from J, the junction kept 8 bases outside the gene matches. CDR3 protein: CSAILGQGPYNEQFF. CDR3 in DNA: TGCAGCGCCATCCTGGGACAGGGGCCCTACAATGAGCAGTTCTTC.

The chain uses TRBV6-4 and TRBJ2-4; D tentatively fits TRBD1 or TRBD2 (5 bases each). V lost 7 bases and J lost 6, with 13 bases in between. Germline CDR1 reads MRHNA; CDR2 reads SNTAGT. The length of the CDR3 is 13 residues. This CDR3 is CASKVAGRNIQYF. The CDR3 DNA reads TGTGCCAGCAAGGTGGCAGGGAGAAACATTCAGTACTTC.

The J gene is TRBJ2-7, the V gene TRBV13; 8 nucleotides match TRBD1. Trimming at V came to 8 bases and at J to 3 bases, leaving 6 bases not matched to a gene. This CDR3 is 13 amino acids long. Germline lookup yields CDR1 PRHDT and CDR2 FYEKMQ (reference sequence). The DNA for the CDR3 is TGTGCCAGCGCCAGGGGGCGCAACTACGAGCAGTACTTC. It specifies CASARGRNYEQYF.

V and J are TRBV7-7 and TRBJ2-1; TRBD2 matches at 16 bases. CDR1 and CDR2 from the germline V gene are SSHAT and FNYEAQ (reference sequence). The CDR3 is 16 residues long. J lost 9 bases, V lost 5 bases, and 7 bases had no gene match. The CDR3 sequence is CASSPGTSGRASEQFF. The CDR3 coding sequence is TGTGCCAGCAGCCCCGGGACTAGCGGGAGGGCCAGTGAGCAGTTCTTC.

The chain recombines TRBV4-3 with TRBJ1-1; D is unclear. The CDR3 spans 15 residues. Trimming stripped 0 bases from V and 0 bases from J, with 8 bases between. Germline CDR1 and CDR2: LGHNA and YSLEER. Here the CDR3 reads CASSQDWSLNTEAFF. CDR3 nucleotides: TGCGCCAGCAGCCAAGATTGGAGTTTGAACACTGAAGCTTTCTTT.

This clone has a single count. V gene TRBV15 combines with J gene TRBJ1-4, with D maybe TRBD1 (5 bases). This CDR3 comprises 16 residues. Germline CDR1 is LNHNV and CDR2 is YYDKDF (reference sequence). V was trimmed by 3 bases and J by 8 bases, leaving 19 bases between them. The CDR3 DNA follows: TGTGCCACCAGCAGGGACCAGGGCCCTAGTAGGGAAAAACTGTTTTTT. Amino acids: CATSRDQGPSREKLFF.

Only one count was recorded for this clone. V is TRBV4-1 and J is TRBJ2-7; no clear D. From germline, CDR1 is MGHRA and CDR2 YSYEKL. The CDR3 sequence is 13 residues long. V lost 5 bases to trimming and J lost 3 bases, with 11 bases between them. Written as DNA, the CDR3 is TGCGCCAGCAGCTCATCTCCGGGCTACGAGCAGTACTTC. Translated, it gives CASSSSPGYEQYF.

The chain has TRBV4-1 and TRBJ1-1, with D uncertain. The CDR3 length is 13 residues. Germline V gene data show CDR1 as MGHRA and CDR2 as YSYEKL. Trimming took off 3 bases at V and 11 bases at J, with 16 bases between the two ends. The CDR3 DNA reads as TGCGCCAGCAGCCAGAGGGCGGGGATTGAGGCTTTCTTT. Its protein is CASSQRAGIEAFF.

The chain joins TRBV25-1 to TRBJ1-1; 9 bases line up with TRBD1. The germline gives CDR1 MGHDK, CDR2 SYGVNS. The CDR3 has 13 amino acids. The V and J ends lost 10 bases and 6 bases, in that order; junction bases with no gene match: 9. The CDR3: CATYDRGVPEAFF. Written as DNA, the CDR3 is TGTGCCACCTACGACAGGGGGGTCCCTGAAGCTTTCTTT. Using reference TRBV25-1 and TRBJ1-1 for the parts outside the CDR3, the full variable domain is EADIYQTPRYLVIGTGKKITLECSQTMGHDKMYWYQQDPGMELHLIHYSYGVNSTEKGDLSSESTVSRIRTEHFPLTLESARPSHTSQYLCATYDRGVPEAFFGQGTRLTVV.

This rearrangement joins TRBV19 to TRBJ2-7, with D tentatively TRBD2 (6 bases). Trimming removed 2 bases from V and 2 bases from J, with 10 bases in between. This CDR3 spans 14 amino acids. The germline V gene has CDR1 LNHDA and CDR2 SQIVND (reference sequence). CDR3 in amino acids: CASSIPGSPYEQYF. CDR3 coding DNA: TGTGCCAGTAGTATACCCGGGAGCCCCTACGAGCAGTACTTC. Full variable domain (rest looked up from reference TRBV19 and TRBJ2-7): DGGITQSPKYLFRKEGQNVTLSCEQNLNHDAMYWYRQDPGQGLRLIYYSQIVNDFQKGDIAEGYSVSREKKESFPLTVTSAQKNPTAFYLCASSIPGSPYEQYFGPGTRLTVT.

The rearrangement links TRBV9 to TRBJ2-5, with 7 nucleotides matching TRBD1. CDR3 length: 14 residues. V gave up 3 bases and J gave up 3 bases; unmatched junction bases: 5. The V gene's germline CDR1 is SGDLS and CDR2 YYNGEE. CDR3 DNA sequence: TGTGCCAGCAGCGCACGAGGGACAGAAGAGACCCAGTACTTC. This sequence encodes CASSARGTEETQYF.

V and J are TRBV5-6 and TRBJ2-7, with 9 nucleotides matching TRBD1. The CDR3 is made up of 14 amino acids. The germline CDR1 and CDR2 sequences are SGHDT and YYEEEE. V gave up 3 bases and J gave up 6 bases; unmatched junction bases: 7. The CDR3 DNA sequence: TGTGCCAGCAGCTGGCCGGGACAGGGTTCCGAGCAGTACTTC. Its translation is CASSWPGQGSEQYF. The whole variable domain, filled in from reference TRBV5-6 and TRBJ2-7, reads DAGVTQSPTHLIKTRGQQVTLRCSPKSGHDTVSWYQQALGQGPQFIFQYYEEEERQRGNFPDRFSGHQFPNYSSELNVNALLLGDSALYLCASSWPGQGSEQYFGPGTRLTVT.

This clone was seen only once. The CDR3 nucleotides are TGCGCCAGCAGCCAAGGAACGGGGACAGGGGGCTCGGATGGCTACACCTTC. Protein: CASSQGTGTGGSDGYTF. V usage is TRBV4-3 and J usage is TRBJ1-2; 12 positions agree with TRBD1. The germline V gene has CDR1 LGHNA and CDR2 YSLEER. The CDR3 totals 17 residues. V trimming: 1 base; J trimming: 6 bases; junction bases outside the gene matches: 9.

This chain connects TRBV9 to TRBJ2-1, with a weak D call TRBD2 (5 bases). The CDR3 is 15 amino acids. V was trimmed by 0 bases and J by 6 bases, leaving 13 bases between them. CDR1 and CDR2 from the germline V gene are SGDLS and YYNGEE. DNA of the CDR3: TGTGCCAGCAGCGTAGGCCCTAGCTGGGGCAATGAGCAGTTCTTC. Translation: CASSVGPSWGNEQFF. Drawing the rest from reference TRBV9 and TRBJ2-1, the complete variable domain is DSGVTQTPKHLITATGQRVTLRCSPRSGDLSVYWYQQSLDQGLQFLIQYYNGEERAKGNILERFSAQQFPDLHSELNLSSLELGDSALYFCASSVGPSWGNEQFFGPGTRLTVL.

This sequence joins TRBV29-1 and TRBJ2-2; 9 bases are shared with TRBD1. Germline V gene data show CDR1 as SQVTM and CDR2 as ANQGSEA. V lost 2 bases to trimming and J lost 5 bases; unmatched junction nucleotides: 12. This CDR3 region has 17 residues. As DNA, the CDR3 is TGCAGCGTTGAATCTCTGTCCGGGACAGGGCCAACCGGGGAGCTGTTTTTT. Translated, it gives CSVESLSGTGPTGELFF.

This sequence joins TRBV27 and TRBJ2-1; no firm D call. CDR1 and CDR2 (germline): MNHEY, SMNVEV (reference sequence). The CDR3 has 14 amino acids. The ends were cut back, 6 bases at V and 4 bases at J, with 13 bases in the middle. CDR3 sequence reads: CASSKKTAYNEQFF. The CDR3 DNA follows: TGTGCCAGCAGCAAAAAGACGGCTTACAATGAGCAGTTCTTC.

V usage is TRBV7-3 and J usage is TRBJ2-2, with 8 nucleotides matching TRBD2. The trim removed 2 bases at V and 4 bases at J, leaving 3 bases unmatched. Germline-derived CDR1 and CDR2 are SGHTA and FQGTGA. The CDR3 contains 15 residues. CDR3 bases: TGTGCCAGCAGCTTAGCGGGAGGCGTCACCGGGGAGCTGTTTTTT. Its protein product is CASSLAGGVTGELFF.

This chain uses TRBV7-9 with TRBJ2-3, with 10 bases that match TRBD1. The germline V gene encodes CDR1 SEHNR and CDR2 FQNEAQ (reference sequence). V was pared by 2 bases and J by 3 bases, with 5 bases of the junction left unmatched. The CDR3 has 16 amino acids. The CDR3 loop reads CASSLTRDRGTDTQYF. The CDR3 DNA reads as TGTGCCAGCAGCTTAACCCGGGACAGGGGTACAGATACGCAGTATTTT.